These 4 T cell receptor beta chains share one sample of origin, sequenced in a study of PD-L1 blockade in urothelial cancer. Method: immunoSEQ multiplex PCR; TCRdb's copy keeps in-frame clones and lacks some. The data show 65,000 to 90,000 clones, 65% to 85% seen once. Indicated time point: pretreatment peripheral blood. The sample in question was PBMCs, obtained around atezolizumab (anti-PD-L1) treatment. These receptors were taken from a woman aged 70 to 79 with urothelial cancer.

This chain's CDR3 is CASSVAVGAPNYGYTF. The CDR3 nucleotides are TGTGCCAGCAGCGTAGCGGTGGGAGCCCCTAACTATGGCTACACCTTC. V and J are TRBV9 and TRBJ1-2; D remains unclear. CDR1 and CDR2 (germline): SGDLS, YYNGEE. Trimming took off 0 bases at V and 0 bases at J, with 12 bases between the two ends. The CDR3 spans 16 residues.

The chain's CDR3 is CASSPREREGLDTQYF. The CDR3 region has the DNA TGCGCCAGCAGCCCCCGCGAGCGGGAGGGCCTAGATACGCAGTATTTT. The V call is TRBV5-1, the J call TRBJ2-3; 10 nucleotides agree with TRBD2. The ends lost 4 bases at V and 5 bases at J; junction bases unmatched: 10. The CDR3 runs to 16 residues. Germline-derived CDR1 and CDR2 are SGHRS and YFSETQ.

The chain couples TRBV5-8 to TRBJ2-7; a possible D gene is TRBD1 (5 bases). The CDR3 spans 14 residues. The V gene lost 2 bases and the J gene lost 1 base, with 10 bases spanning the gap. Per the germline V gene, CDR1 is SGHTS and CDR2 is YDEGEE. The CDR3 loop is CASSFSRDSYEQYF. The DNA of the CDR3 is TGTGCCAGCAGCTTTTCCAGGGATTCCTACGAGCAGTACTTC.

Regarding this clone: The junction differs from germline at one of its ends, possibly a read error. The CDR3 here is CASSEALPGEGCTF. CDR3 nucleotide sequence: TGTGCCAGCAGTGAAGCGCTTCCGGGGGAAGGCTGCACCTTC. This chain connects TRBV2 to TRBJ1-2; weak D call: TRBD1 (5 bases). The CDR3 length is 14 residues. Germline values: CDR1 SNHLY, CDR2 FYNNEI.